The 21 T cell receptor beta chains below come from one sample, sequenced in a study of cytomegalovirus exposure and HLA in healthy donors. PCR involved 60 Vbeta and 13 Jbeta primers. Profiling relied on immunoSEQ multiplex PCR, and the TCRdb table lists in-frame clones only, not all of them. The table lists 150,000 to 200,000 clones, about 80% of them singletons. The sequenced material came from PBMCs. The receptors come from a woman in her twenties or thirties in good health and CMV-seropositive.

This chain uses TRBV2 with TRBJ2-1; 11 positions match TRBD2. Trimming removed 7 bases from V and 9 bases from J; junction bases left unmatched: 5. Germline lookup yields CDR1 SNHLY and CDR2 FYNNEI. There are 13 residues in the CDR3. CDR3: CASIRLAGGEQFF. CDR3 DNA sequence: TGTGCCAGCATTCGCCTAGCGGGAGGTGAGCAGTTCTTC.

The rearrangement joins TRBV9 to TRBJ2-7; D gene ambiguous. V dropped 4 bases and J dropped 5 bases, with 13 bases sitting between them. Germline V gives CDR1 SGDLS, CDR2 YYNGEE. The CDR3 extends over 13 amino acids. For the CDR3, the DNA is TGTGCCAGCAGCCCTAGTCTGCGACACGAGCAGTACTTC. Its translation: CASSPSLRHEQYF.

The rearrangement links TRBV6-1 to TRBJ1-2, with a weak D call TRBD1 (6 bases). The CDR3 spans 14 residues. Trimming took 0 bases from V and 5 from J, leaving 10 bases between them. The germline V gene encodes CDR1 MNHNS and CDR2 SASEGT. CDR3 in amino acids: CASSEANRDYGYTF. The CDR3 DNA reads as TGTGCCAGCAGTGAAGCAAACAGGGATTATGGCTACACCTTC.

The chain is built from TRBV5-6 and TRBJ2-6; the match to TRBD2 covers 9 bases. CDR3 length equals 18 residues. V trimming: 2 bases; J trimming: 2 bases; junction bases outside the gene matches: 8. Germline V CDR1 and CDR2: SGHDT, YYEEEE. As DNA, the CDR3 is TGTGCCAGCAGCTTAAGCGGGAGGAGGGTAGCTGGGGCCAACGTCCTGACTTTC. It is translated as CASSLSGRRVAGANVLTF.

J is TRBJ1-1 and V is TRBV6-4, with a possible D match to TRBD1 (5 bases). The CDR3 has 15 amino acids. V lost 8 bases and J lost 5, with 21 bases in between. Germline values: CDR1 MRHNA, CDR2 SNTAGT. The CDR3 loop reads CASAGEGKGVTEAFF. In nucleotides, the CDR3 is TGTGCCAGCGCCGGAGAAGGAAAAGGGGTTACTGAAGCTTTCTTT.

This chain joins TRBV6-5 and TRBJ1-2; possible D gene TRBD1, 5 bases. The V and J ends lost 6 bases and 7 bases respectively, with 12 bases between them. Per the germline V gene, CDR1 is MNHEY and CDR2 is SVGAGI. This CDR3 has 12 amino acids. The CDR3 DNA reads TGTGCCAGCAGCCCAGGGAGGGTTGGCTACACCTTC. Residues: CASSPGRVGYTF.

The DNA for the CDR3 is TGTGCCAGCAGCTTAGGAGTTTCCGGAGGTAGCAATCAGCCCCAGCATTTT. This encodes CASSLGVSGGSNQPQHF. The chain couples TRBV7-8 to TRBJ1-5; D is undetermined. With 1 base removed from V and 0 bases from J, the gap between germline ends came to 13 bases. CDR3 length: 17 amino acids. The V gene's germline CDR1 is SGHVS and CDR2 FQNEAQ.

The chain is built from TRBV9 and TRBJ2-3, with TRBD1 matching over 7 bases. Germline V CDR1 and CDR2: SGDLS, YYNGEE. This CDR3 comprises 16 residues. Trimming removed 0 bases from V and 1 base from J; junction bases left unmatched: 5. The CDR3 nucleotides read TGTGCCAGCAGCGTAGACAGGGGCTGGGGCACAGATACGCAGTATTTT. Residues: CASSVDRGWGTDTQYF.

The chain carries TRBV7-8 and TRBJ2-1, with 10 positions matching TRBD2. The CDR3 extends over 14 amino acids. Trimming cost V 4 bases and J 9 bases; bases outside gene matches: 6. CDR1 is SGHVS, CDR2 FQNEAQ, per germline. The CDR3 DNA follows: TGTGCCAGCAGCTCTAGCGGGGGTATCTCTGAGCAGTTCTTC. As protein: CASSSSGGISEQFF.

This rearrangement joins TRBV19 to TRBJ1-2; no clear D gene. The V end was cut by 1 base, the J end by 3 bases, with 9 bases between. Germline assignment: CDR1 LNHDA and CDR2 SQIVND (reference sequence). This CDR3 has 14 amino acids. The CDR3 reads CASSIVLVDYGYTF. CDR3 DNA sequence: TGTGCCAGTAGTATAGTACTAGTGGACTATGGCTACACCTTC.

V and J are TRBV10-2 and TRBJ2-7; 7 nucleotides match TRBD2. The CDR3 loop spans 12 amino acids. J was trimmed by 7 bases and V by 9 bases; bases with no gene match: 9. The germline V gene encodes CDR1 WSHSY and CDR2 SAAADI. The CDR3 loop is CASLSGAGEQYF. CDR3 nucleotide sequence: TGCGCCAGTTTAAGCGGGGCGGGGGAGCAGTACTTC.

CDR3 DNA sequence: TGTGCCAGCAGTCCCACGAACACCGGGGAGCTGTTTTTT. Its protein product is CASSPTNTGELFF. The chain joins TRBV27 to TRBJ2-2; the D is unclear. CDR1 and CDR2 from the germline V gene are MNHEY and SMNVEV (reference sequence). V was trimmed by 5 bases and J by 0 bases, leaving 4 bases between them. The CDR3 sequence is 13 residues long.

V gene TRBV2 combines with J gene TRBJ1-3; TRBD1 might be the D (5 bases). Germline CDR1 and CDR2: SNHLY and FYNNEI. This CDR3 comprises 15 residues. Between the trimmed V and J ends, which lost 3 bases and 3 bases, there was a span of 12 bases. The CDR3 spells CASSDSGGDGNTIYF. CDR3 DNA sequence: TGTGCCAGCAGTGATTCGGGGGGGGATGGAAACACCATATATTTT.

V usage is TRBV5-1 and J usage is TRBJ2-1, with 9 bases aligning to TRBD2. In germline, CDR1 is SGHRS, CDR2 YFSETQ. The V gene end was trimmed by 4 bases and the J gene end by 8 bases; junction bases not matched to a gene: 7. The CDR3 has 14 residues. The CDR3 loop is CASSDRTSVDEQFF. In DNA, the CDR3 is TGCGCCAGCAGCGATCGGACTAGCGTGGATGAGCAGTTCTTC.

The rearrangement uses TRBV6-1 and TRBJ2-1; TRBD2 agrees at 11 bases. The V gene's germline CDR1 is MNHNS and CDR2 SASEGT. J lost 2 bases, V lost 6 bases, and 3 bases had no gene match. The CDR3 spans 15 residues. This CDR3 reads CASRFSGRAYNEQFF. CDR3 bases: TGTGCCAGCAGATTTAGCGGGAGGGCCTACAATGAGCAGTTCTTC.

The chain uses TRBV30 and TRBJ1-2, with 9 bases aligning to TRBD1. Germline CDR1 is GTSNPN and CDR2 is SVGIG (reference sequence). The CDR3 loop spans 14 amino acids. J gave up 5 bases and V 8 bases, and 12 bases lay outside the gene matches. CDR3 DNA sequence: TGTGCCGGGGACAGGGCTACACCGGGGTATGGCTACACCTTC. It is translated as CAGDRATPGYGYTF. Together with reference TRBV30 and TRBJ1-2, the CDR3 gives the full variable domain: SQTIHQWPATLVQPVGSPLSLECTVEGTSNPNLYWYRQAAGRGLQLLFYSVGIGQISSEVPQNLSASRPQDRQFILSSKKLLLSDSGFYLCAGDRATPGYGYTFGSGTRLTVV.

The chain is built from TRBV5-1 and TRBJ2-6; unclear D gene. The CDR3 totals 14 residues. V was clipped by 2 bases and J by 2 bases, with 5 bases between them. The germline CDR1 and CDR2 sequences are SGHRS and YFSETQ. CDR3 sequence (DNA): TGCGCCAGCAGCTTTATAGCTGGGGCCAACGTCCTGACTTTC. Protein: CASSFIAGANVLTF. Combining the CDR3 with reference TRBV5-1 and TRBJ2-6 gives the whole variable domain KAGVTQTPRYLIKTRGQQVTLSCSPISGHRSVSWYQQTPGQGLQFLFEYFSETQRNKGNFPGRFSGRQFSNSRSEMNVSTLELGDSALYLCASSFIAGANVLTFGAGSRLTVL.

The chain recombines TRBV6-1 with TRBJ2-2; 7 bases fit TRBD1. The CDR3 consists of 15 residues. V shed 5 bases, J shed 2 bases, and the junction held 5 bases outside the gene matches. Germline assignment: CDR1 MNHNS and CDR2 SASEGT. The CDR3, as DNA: TGTGCCAGCAGTAGGGGACAGATAAACACCGGGGAGCTGTTTTTT. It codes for CASSRGQINTGELFF.

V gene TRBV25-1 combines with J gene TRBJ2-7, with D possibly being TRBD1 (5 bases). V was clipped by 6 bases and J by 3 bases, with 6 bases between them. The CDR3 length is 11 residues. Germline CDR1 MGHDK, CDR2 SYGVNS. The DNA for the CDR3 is TGTGCCAGCAGGGGGCTCTACGAGCAGTACTTC. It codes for CASRGLYEQYF.

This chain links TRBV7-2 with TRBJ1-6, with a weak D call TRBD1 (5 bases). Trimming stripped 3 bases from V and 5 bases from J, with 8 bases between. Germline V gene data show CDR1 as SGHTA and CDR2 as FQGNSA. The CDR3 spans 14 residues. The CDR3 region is CASSLGLDNSPLHF. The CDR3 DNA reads TGTGCCAGCAGCTTGGGACTGGATAATTCACCCCTCCACTTT.

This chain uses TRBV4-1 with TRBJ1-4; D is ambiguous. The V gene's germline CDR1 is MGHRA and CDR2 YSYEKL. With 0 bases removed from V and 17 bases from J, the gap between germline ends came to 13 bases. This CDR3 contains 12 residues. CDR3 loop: CASSQDRFGLFF. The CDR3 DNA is TGCGCCAGCAGCCAAGATAGGTTTGGGCTTTTTTTT.